The 11 T cell receptor beta chains in this list originate from one sample, sequenced in a study of T cell repertoires in cytomegalovirus infection. TCRdb itself ran the reads through MiXCR, one entry per CDR3 protein. Altogether about 770,000 distinct CDR3 sequences are present, almost 30% being singletons, with the ten largest covering around 13%. Antigens for these TCRs are unknown. The sample here was cultured CD8+ T cells from PBMCs, taken from culture after CMV antigen stimulation. The source is a human donor in good health (CMV status not recorded). Some clones in this sample may be carry-over from other donors' samples.

This clonotype was counted between two and nine times. J is TRBJ1-1 and V is TRBV5-6; no reliable D call. The V and J ends lost 3 bases and 0 bases respectively, with 6 bases between them. The CDR3 runs 13 residues. Germline V gene sequence: CDR1 SGHDT, CDR2 YYEEEE. CDR3 sequence: CASSSKVNTEAFF. DNA for the CDR3: TGTGCCAGCAGCTCGAAGGTGAACACTGAAGCTTTCTTT.

The chain links TRBV5-5 to TRBJ2-3; D unresolved. This CDR3 spans 15 amino acids. Germline CDR1 reads SGHKS; CDR2 reads YYEKEE (reference sequence). With 7 bases removed from V and 0 bases from J, the gap between germline ends came to 15 bases. The CDR3 DNA follows: TGTGCCAGCCGAACTGAGGATGAAAGCACAGATACGCAGTATTTT. Encoded protein: CASRTEDESTDTQYF.

This chain joins TRBV5-6 and TRBJ2-1, with D maybe TRBD2 (6 bases). Germline CDR1 reads SGHDT; CDR2 reads YYEEEE. CDR3 length: 13 residues. V was cut by 5 bases and J by 9 bases, with 15 bases left in between. The CDR3 reads CASRAPNGGEQFF. In DNA, the CDR3 is TGTGCCAGCAGAGCGCCCAACGGGGGTGAGCAGTTCTTC.

This clonotype was seen a single time. The chain couples TRBV4-1 to TRBJ2-7, with 8 bases identical to TRBD1. Germline loops: CDR1 MGHRA, CDR2 YSYEKL. The length of the CDR3 is 14 residues. The V gene end was trimmed by 1 base and the J gene end by 2 bases; junction bases not matched to a gene: 1. The DNA for the CDR3 is TGCGCCAGCAGCCAAGGGACAGGGCCCTACGAGCAGTACGTC. Its protein product is CASSQGTGPYEQYV.

The rearrangement uses TRBV14 and TRBJ2-1; D gene uncertain. Trimming pared 4 bases from V and 3 bases from J, leaving 16 bases between. This CDR3 is 16 amino acids long. The germline V gene has CDR1 SGHDN and CDR2 FVKESK. The CDR3 protein is CASSPWVQENYNEQFF. CDR3 DNA sequence: TGTGCCAGCAGCCCCTGGGTGCAGGAGAACTACAATGAGCAGTTCTTC.

In its sample, this clonotype was seen a few times. V gene TRBV7-2 combines with J gene TRBJ2-1; no clear D gene. CDR3 length equals 16 residues. Trimming cost V 1 base and J 4 bases, with 14 bases left between them. CDR1 and CDR2 from the germline V gene are SGHTA and FQGNSA. The DNA for the CDR3 is TGTGCCAGCAGCTTAGATGGGCAGGCCCCTTACAATGAGCAGTTCTTC. It codes for CASSLDGQAPYNEQFF. Full variable domain (outside the CDR3, taken from reference TRBV7-2 and TRBJ2-1): GAGVSQSPSNKVTEKGKDVELRCDPISGHTALYWYRQSLGQGLEFLIYFQGNSAPDKSGLPSDRFSAERTGGSVSTLTIQRTQQEDSAVYLCASSLDGQAPYNEQFFGPGTRLTVL.

This chain connects TRBV12-3 or TRBV12-4 to TRBJ2-1; maybe TRBD2 (5 bases). This CDR3 has 15 amino acids. Trimming took off 6 bases at V and 8 bases at J, with 20 bases between the two ends. The CDR3 spells CASSITRSASYEQFF. DNA for the CDR3: TGTGCCAGCAGCATAACTAGATCGGCAAGCTATGAGCAGTTCTTC.

This rearrangement joins TRBV7-9 to TRBJ2-3, with D perhaps TRBD1 or TRBD2 (6 bases each). CDR3 length equals 15 residues. Germline V gene data show CDR1 as SEHNR and CDR2 as FQNEAQ (reference sequence). Trimming removed 7 bases from V and 1 base from J, with 15 bases in between. CDR3 bases: TGTGCCAGCACCCTGGGGGGCGGGGGCACAGATACGCAGTATTTT. Protein: CASTLGGGGTDTQYF.

This clonotype came up many times. In DNA, the CDR3 is TGTGCCAGCAGTTGGGGGGGCGGCTACGAGCAGTACTTC. This gives the protein CASSWGGGYEQYF. V gene TRBV25-1 combines with J gene TRBJ2-7; tentative D call: TRBD2 (7 bases). Per the germline V gene, CDR1 is MGHDK and CDR2 is SYGVNS. This CDR3 comprises 13 residues. V lost 5 bases, J lost 3 bases, and 11 bases lay in between.

This clonotype has just one count. CDR3 DNA sequence: TGCAGTGCTCTCCGGGAGGACATGGCTAACTATGGCTACACCTTC. This encodes CSALREDMANYGYTF. The rearrangement joins TRBV20-1 to TRBJ1-2; possibly TRBD1 for D (5 bases). Deletions cut 5 bases from V and 0 bases from J, with 16 bases between. CDR3 length: 15 residues. The germline V gene has CDR1 DFQATT and CDR2 SNEGSKA (reference sequence).

The chain joins TRBV6-2 or TRBV6-3 to TRBJ2-3; D perhaps matches TRBD2 (7 bases). In germline, CDR1 is MNHEY, CDR2 SVGEGT. CDR3 length equals 16 residues. Trimming cost V 5 bases and J 6 bases, with 21 bases left between them. In DNA form, the CDR3 reads TGTGCCAGCAGTCGTAGGGCGGGGGCGCCTTCGGATACGCAGTATTTT. Translation gives CASSRRAGAPSDTQYF.